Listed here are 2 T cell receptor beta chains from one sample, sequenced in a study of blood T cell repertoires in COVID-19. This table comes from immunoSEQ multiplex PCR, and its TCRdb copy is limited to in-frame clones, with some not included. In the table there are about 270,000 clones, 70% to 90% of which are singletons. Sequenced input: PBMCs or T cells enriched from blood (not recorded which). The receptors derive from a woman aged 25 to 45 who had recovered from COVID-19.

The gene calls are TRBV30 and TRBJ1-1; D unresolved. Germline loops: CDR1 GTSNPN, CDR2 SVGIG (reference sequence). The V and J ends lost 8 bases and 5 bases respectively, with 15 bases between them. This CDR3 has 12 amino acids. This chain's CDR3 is CALHAGGTEAFF. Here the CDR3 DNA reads TGTGCCCTGCACGCCGGAGGGACTGAAGCTTTCTTT.

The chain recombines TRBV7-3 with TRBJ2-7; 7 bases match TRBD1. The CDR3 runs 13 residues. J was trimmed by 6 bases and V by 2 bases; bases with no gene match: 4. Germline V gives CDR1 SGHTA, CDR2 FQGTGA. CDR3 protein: CASSLAGGGEQYF. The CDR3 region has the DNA TGTGCCAGCAGCTTAGCAGGGGGTGGCGAGCAGTACTTC. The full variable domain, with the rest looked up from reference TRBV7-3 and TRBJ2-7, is GAGVSQTPSNKVTEKGKYVELRCDPISGHTALYWYRQSLGQGPEFLIYFQGTGAADDSGLPNDRFFAVRPEGSVSTLKIQRTERGDSAVYLCASSLAGGGEQYFGPGTRLTVT.